The clone carrying this T cell receptor beta chain came up a few times. Its antigen is still unknown. For TCRbeta, the library was prepared with unique molecular identifiers. MiXCR, run by TCRdb on the PCR reads, gives a single entry per CDR3 protein. The sample yields around 490,000 distinct CDR3 sequences, roughly 10% seen once. The sample belongs to a study of T-cell reconstitution after alpha-beta-depleted transplantation in children. Study conclusions and caveats: Alpha-beta T cells about two months after transplant reportedly derived from several hundred expanded graft clones. Fresh T-cell production supplied most of the T-cell counts and diversity seen one year after transplant.

V lost 3 bases to trimming and J lost 4 bases, with 19 bases between them. Per the germline V gene, CDR1 is KGHSH and CDR2 is LQKENI. The length of the CDR3 is 16 residues. Sample: PBMCs, mostly from graft donor cells, taken 180 days after TCRalphabeta/CD19-depleted stem cell transplant. The TCR sequence derives from a female patient between 2 and 10 years old who had a stem cell transplant for aplastic anemia, so the T cells may come from the graft donor. The chain employs TRBV18 and TRBJ2-7; perhaps TRBD1 as D (6 bases). The CDR3, as DNA: TGTGCCAGCTCACCGGGGTCCGCCACAGGGTATTACGAGCAGTACGTC. This codes for CASSPGSATGYYEQYV.